Below, 14 T cell receptor beta chains from the same sample are listed, as sequenced in a study of cytomegalovirus exposure and HLA in healthy donors. Sequencing was performed with immunoSEQ multiplex PCR; in TCRdb, only in-frame clones are kept and a portion is missing. The table records about 220,000 clones, roughly 83% of them present only once. Sample: PBMCs. These receptors all come from a woman younger than 45 in good health and CMV-seropositive.

The chain joins TRBV30 to TRBJ2-7, with TRBD2 identical over 16 bases. Germline CDR1 reads GTSNPN; CDR2 reads SVGIG (reference sequence). The CDR3 has 17 residues. The V and J ends lost 3 bases and 4 bases, in that order; junction bases with no gene match: 9. CDR3 region: CAWSSGTSGRAGYEQYF. The CDR3 DNA sequence: TGTGCCTGGAGCTCCGGGACTAGCGGGAGGGCGGGGTACGAGCAGTACTTC.

This clone was picked up a small number of times. Distinct nucleotide sequences in the sample also encode this CDR3. The chain employs TRBV27 and TRBJ2-3; D not resolved. The CDR3 is 12 residues long. From germline, CDR1 is MNHEY and CDR2 SMNVEV (reference sequence). Trimming removed 2 bases from V and 3 bases from J, with 3 bases in between. CDR3 in amino acids: CASSLGTDTQYF. For the CDR3, the DNA is TGTGCCAGCAGTTTAGGAACAGATACGCAGTATTTT.

The V gene is TRBV30, the J gene TRBJ2-1, with D unclear. The CDR3 covers 12 residues. The germline V gene has CDR1 GTSNPN and CDR2 SVGIG (reference sequence). Trimming removed 0 bases at V and 3 bases at J, with 3 bases between. The CDR3 DNA reads as TGTGCCTGGAGTGTAGGCTACAATGAGCAGTTCTTC. This codes for CAWSVGYNEQFF.

This chain links TRBV6-5 with TRBJ1-2; maybe TRBD1 (5 bases). The CDR3 spans 14 residues. The V gene's germline CDR1 is MNHEY and CDR2 SVGAGI. V lost 5 bases to trimming and J lost 4 bases, with 14 bases between them. The CDR3 sequence: CASSHRGTAYGYTF. CDR3 bases: TGTGCCAGCAGTCATCGCGGGACTGCCTATGGCTACACCTTC.

This clone showed up just once. The V and J genes are TRBV6-6 and TRBJ2-7, with TRBD2 identical over 10 bases. The length of the CDR3 is 14 residues. Looked up from germline, CDR1 is MNHNY and CDR2 is SVGAGI (reference sequence). J lost 4 bases, V lost 7 bases, and 7 bases had no gene match. CDR3 nucleotide sequence: TGTGCCAGCACCAGAGGGGGACTAGCGTACGAGCAGTACTTC. Amino acids: CASTRGGLAYEQYF.

This clone was seen once. This rearrangement joins TRBV25-1 to TRBJ1-2; D may be TRBD1 (5 bases). Germline CDR1 is MGHDK and CDR2 is SYGVNS. V was pared by 1 base and J by 7 bases, with 13 bases between. The CDR3 runs to 14 residues. CDR3 coding DNA: TGTGCCAGCAGTGAATTAGGGACGCGGGGTGGCTACACCTTC. This sequence encodes CASSELGTRGGYTF.

This chain connects TRBV19 to TRBJ1-2; possibly TRBD1 for D (5 bases). The CDR3 runs to 16 residues. CDR1 and CDR2 from the germline V gene are LNHDA and SQIVND (reference sequence). Between the trimmed V and J ends, which lost 7 bases and 4 bases, there was a span of 22 bases. As DNA, the CDR3 is TGTGCCAGTAACCCCCCGGGGGACCTGCTGGGCTATGGCTACACCTTC. This encodes CASNPPGDLLGYGYTF.

The rearrangement links TRBV5-1 to TRBJ2-3; possibly TRBD1 for D (5 bases). This CDR3 has 13 residues. Germline CDR1 reads SGHRS; CDR2 reads YFSETQ. Trimming took off 1 base at V and 6 bases at J, with 9 bases between the two ends. The CDR3 DNA reads TGCGCCAGCAGCTTGCCGTCAGGGGATACGCAGTATTTT. This encodes CASSLPSGDTQYF.

The chain carries TRBV30 and TRBJ2-7; D is unresolved. This CDR3 is 15 amino acids long. V was shortened by 2 bases and J by 3 bases, with 17 bases between the two germline ends. CDR1 is GTSNPN, CDR2 SVGIG, per germline (reference sequence). The CDR3 spells CAWSSHQDGDYEQYF. CDR3 nucleotides: TGTGCCTGGAGTTCTCACCAGGACGGAGACTACGAGCAGTACTTC.

V and J are TRBV7-8 and TRBJ2-5; either TRBD1 or TRBD2 may fit D (6 bases each). This CDR3 is built from 15 residues. V was pared by 7 bases and J by 3 bases, with 18 bases between. Germline V gene sequence: CDR1 SGHVS, CDR2 FQNEAQ. The CDR3 DNA reads as TGTGCCAGCAACGCAAATGGGGGGCGTAAAGAGACCCAGTACTTC. Translation gives CASNANGGRKETQYF.

This clone was counted at least ten times. The chain couples TRBV2 to TRBJ2-3; D uncertain. The CDR3 consists of 14 residues. The germline gives CDR1 SNHLY, CDR2 FYNNEI. V lost 4 bases, J lost 6 bases, and 14 bases lay in between. The CDR3: CASSGYHTADTQYF. In DNA, the CDR3 is TGTGCCAGCAGTGGCTACCACACGGCGGATACGCAGTATTTT.

The rearrangement joins TRBV5-1 to TRBJ2-1, with 10 bases fitting TRBD2. Germline CDR1 reads SGHRS; CDR2 reads YFSETQ. The CDR3 is 19 residues long. V lost 7 bases, J lost 0 bases, and 16 bases stayed unmatched. The CDR3 DNA reads as TGCGCCAGCGGAGACCCGTGGACTAGCGGAAGTAACTCCTACAATGAGCAGTTCTTC. Its protein product is CASGDPWTSGSNSYNEQFF. The complete variable domain, with remaining parts taken from reference TRBV5-1 and TRBJ2-1, reads KAGVTQTPRYLIKTRGQQVTLSCSPISGHRSVSWYQQTPGQGLQFLFEYFSETQRNKGNFPGRFSGRQFSNSRSEMNVSTLELGDSALYLCASGDPWTSGSNSYNEQFFGPGTRLTVL.

The V call is TRBV30, the J call TRBJ2-3; the D gene is possibly TRBD2 (5 bases). CDR1 is GTSNPN, CDR2 SVGIG, per germline (reference sequence). Trimming left V 0 bases short and J 0 bases short, with 7 bases between. The CDR3 is 14 amino acids. The chain's CDR3 is CAWSVLESTDTQYF. DNA of the CDR3: TGTGCCTGGAGTGTACTAGAGAGCACAGATACGCAGTATTTT.

The chain links TRBV7-6 to TRBJ2-7; no clear D. CDR3 size: 11 residues. The germline V gene has CDR1 SGHVS and CDR2 FNYEAQ. With 1 base removed from V and 7 bases from J, the gap between germline ends came to 5 bases. CDR3 sequence reads: CASSLGLEQYF. In DNA, the CDR3 is TGTGCCAGCAGCTTAGGGCTAGAGCAGTACTTC.